This entry features one T cell receptor beta chain sequence. Its antigen is undetermined. This sample stems from a study of CD8 T cells in ankylosing spondylitis. Study-level points and caveats: Reported data indicate significant enrichment of disease-linked clones within matched ankylosing spondylitis synovial fluid.

Using its own MiXCR run on the 5' RACE reads, TCRdb lists one record per CDR3 protein. The data show approximately 260,000 distinct CDR3 sequences, roughly 18% seen once. V lost 5 bases and J lost 3; bases outside the gene matches: 10. CDR1 and CDR2 from the germline V gene are SGHRS and YFSETQ. This CDR3 contains 15 residues. V and J are TRBV5-1 and TRBJ2-7; 8 bases are a match to TRBD2. The origin of this receptor is a male donor with ankylosing spondylitis or in good health (not recorded which). The sample comprised blood, either unsorted or a sorted T cell fraction (not recorded which). CDR3 nucleotide sequence: TGCGCCAGCAGATTGACTAGCGTAAACTTCTACGAGCAGTACTTC. Protein: CASRLTSVNFYEQYF. Combining the CDR3 with reference TRBV5-1 and TRBJ2-7 gives the whole variable domain KAGVTQTPRYLIKTRGQQVTLSCSPISGHRSVSWYQQTPGQGLQFLFEYFSETQRNKGNFPGRFSGRQFSNSRSEMNVSTLELGDSALYLCASRLTSVNFYEQYFGPGTRLTVT.